This entry is about one T cell receptor (beta chain). The CDR3 is made up of 16 amino acids. Trimming took 3 bases from V and 0 from J, leaving 13 bases between them. Germline CDR1 is KGHSH and CDR2 is LQKENI. In the original processing: Cell counts per sample came from amplifying reference gene primers. Data came from immunoSEQ multiplex PCR; TCRdb stores just in-frame clones and leaves some out. The DNA gave D and trimming, while V, J and clone size come from that table. The sample shows roughly 74,000 clones, roughly 86% of them seen only once. These data are taken from a study of blood T cell repertoires in COVID-19. The overall study: Samples representing acute and convalescent COVID-19 were sourced from the United States, Italy and Spain.

Material for sequencing was peripheral blood. This chain uses TRBV18 with TRBJ2-3; D is perhaps TRBD2 (5 bases). This clonotype was sampled from a man aged 65-85 years with acute or convalescent COVID-19. The CDR3 sequence: CASSPPASRSTDTQYF. The CDR3 DNA follows: TGTGCCAGCTCACCGCCGGCTAGCAGAAGCACAGATACGCAGTATTTT.